These 12 T cell receptor beta chains originate from one sample sequenced in a study of T cell responses to AZD1222 COVID-19 vaccine (dated by TCRdb to the early 2020s). The time point label corresponds to: baseline before first vaccination. The library was prepared using the immunoSEQ multiplex PCR assay. Entries here come from immuneACCESS through TCRdb and include only in-frame sequences with V and J called. Some clones fail to appear in such tables; in the studies checked, an unresolved V gene covers under half of the shortfall, and the cause of the remainder is unknown. Here the sample has 130,000 to 150,000 clones; around 89% occur a single time. Around 16% of the sample is taken by the ten largest. This specimen was peripheral blood, taken on day 0 of AZD1222 vaccination. These receptors came from an adult in good health.

V and J are TRBV5-6 and TRBJ1-2, with D unclear. The CDR3 is 14 amino acids. Trimming removed 0 bases from V and 4 bases from J, with 10 bases in between. Germline loops: CDR1 SGHDT, CDR2 YYEEEE. Here the CDR3 DNA reads TGTGCCAGCAGCTTGGGACGGCAACTCTATGGCTACACCTTC. Translating it yields CASSLGRQLYGYTF.

The gene calls are TRBV7-6 and TRBJ2-2; D remains ambiguous. The germline V and J ends were trimmed by 4 bases and 1 base, with 10 bases remaining between them. This CDR3 is built from 15 residues. Germline V lookup: CDR1 SGHVS, CDR2 FNYEAQ. The CDR3 loop is CASSYSRVNTGELFF. CDR3 nucleotide sequence: TGTGCCAGCAGCTATAGCCGGGTGAACACCGGGGAGCTGTTTTTT.

The chain is built from TRBV7-6 and TRBJ2-7; D is possibly TRBD2 (6 bases). In germline, CDR1 is SGHVS, CDR2 FNYEAQ. V was trimmed by 1 base and J by 6 bases, leaving 7 bases between them. The CDR3 is 12 residues long. CDR3 DNA: TGTGCCAGCAGCTTAGACGGGGGCGAGCAGTACTTC. The encoded protein is CASSLDGGEQYF.

V and J are TRBV7-6 and TRBJ1-3, with D possibly being TRBD1 (6 bases). CDR1 is SGHVS, CDR2 FNYEAQ, per germline. The CDR3 has 16 residues. V dropped 1 base and J dropped 6 bases, with 16 bases sitting between them. The DNA for the CDR3 is TGTGCCAGCAGCTTAGAGGGTACAGGGTCGCCAAACACCATATATTTT. It encodes CASSLEGTGSPNTIYF.

For the CDR3, the DNA is TGTGCCAGCTCGCCTATCGGTATCTACGGCTACACCTTC. Translation: CASSPIGIYGYTF. This chain uses TRBV18 with TRBJ1-2; no reliable D call. The CDR3 totals 13 residues. The V gene's germline CDR1 is KGHSH and CDR2 LQKENI. The germline V and J ends were trimmed by 6 bases and 8 bases, with 16 bases remaining between them.

V gene TRBV6-2 or TRBV6-3 combines with J gene TRBJ2-5, with 8 bases fitting TRBD2. Per the germline V gene, CDR1 is MNHEY and CDR2 is SVGEGT. The CDR3 covers 14 residues. The junction had 9 bases not matched to a gene; V was cut back by 1 base and J by 11 bases. CDR3 loop: CASSYLAGSNQQYF. As DNA, the CDR3 is TGTGCCAGCAGTTACTTAGCGGGGAGTAATCAGCAGTACTTC.

J is TRBJ1-2 and V is TRBV6-5; TRBD1 matches 9 bases. Germline-derived CDR1 and CDR2 are MNHEY and SVGAGI. The CDR3 sequence is 15 residues long. J gave up 5 bases and V 0 bases, and 4 bases lay outside the gene matches. The CDR3 loop is CASSYSGQGEYGYTF. The CDR3 nucleotides read TGTGCCAGCAGTTACTCGGGACAGGGAGAATATGGCTACACCTTC.

The V call is TRBV7-9, the J call TRBJ2-3; a possible D gene is TRBD1 (6 bases). The CDR3 runs to 18 residues. Germline values: CDR1 SEHNR, CDR2 FQNEAQ (reference sequence). V lost 0 bases and J lost 3, with 19 bases in between. The CDR3 spells CASSLAAGGRGETDTQYF. The CDR3 DNA is TGTGCCAGCAGCTTAGCGGCCGGCGGCAGGGGAGAGACAGATACGCAGTATTTT.

The V and J genes are TRBV7-8 and TRBJ1-2; the D is unclear. Germline V gene data show CDR1 as SGHVS and CDR2 as FQNEAQ. CDR3 size: 16 residues. V was pared by 4 bases and J by 0 bases, with 15 bases between. CDR3 sequence reads: CASSSDGFLANYGYTF. The CDR3 DNA is TGTGCCAGCAGCTCGGACGGCTTCTTAGCTAACTATGGCTACACCTTC. The full variable domain, rest sourced from reference TRBV7-8 and TRBJ1-2, is GAGVSQSPRYKVAKRGQDVALRCDPISGHVSLFWYQQALGQGPEFLTYFQNEAQLDKSGLPSDRFFAERPEGSVSTLKIQRTQQEDSAVYLCASSSDGFLANYGYTFGSGTRLTVV.

This chain links TRBV7-3 with TRBJ2-2; D tentatively reads TRBD1 or TRBD2 (5 bases each). Germline CDR1 and CDR2: SGHTA and FQGTGA. V was trimmed by 5 bases and J by 6 bases, leaving 16 bases between them. The CDR3 length is 15 residues. The DNA for the CDR3 is TGTGCCAGCAGCCCCGGGACCCTAGGGTCCGGGGAGCTGTTTTTT. Translated: CASSPGTLGSGELFF. The complete variable domain, with remaining parts taken from reference TRBV7-3 and TRBJ2-2, reads GAGVSQTPSNKVTEKGKYVELRCDPISGHTALYWYRQSLGQGPEFLIYFQGTGAADDSGLPNDRFFAVRPEGSVSTLKIQRTERGDSAVYLCASSPGTLGSGELFFGEGSRLTVL.

The rearrangement uses TRBV6-5 and TRBJ2-3, with D hard to call. Between the trimmed V and J ends, which lost 5 bases and 0 bases, there was a span of 9 bases. The germline V gene has CDR1 MNHEY and CDR2 SVGAGI. The CDR3 extends over 14 amino acids. The CDR3 DNA reads as TGTGCCAGCAGTCACGATACTAGCACAGATACGCAGTATTTT. Residues: CASSHDTSTDTQYF.

The chain carries TRBV30 and TRBJ2-2; TRBD2 is a possible D gene (5 bases). The CDR3 has 14 amino acids. In germline, CDR1 is GTSNPN, CDR2 SVGIG (reference sequence). With 2 bases removed from V and 6 bases from J, the gap between germline ends came to 13 bases. The CDR3 region is CAWSSGRGAGELFF. DNA for the CDR3: TGTGCCTGGAGTTCTGGCCGGGGAGCCGGGGAGCTGTTTTTT.